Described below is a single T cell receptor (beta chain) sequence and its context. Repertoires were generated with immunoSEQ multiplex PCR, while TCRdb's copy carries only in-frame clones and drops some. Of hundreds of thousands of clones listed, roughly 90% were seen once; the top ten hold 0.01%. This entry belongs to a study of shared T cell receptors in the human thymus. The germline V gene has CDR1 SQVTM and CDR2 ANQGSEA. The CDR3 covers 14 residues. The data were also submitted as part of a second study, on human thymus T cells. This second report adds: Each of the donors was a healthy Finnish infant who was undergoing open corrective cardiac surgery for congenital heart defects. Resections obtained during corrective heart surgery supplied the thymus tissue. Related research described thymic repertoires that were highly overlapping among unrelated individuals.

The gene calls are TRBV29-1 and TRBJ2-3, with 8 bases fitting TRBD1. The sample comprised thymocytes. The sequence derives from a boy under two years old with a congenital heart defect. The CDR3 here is CRSTDRDETDTQYF. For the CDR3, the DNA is TGCAGAAGTACGGACAGGGATGAAACAGATACGCAGTATTTT.